This is a list of T cell receptor beta chains from one sample in a study of CD4 T cell repertoires in COVID-19. Measured with immunoSEQ multiplex PCR; TCRdb has only the in-frame clones, and not every one. This sample has 60,000 to 90,000 clones, with 83% found just once. The input for sequencing was CD4+ T cells from peripheral blood, taken after recovery from COVID-19. These receptors originate from a human donor who had COVID-19. CDR3s include the opening cysteine and the closing phenylalanine or tryptophan. The D gene is left open where the match is weak. Size is omitted from some rows. Given values are once, few, many or a class for expanded clones.

CDR3nt: TGCGCCAGCAGCCAAAATGATTGGCAGGTCCGCATGAACACTGAAGCTTTCTTT
CDR3aa: CASSQNDWQVRMNTEAFF
v_gene: TRBV4-1
d_gene: -
j_gene: TRBJ1-1
abundance: few

CDR3nt: TGTGCCAGCAGCTTAGCCGATGGAGCAGCGAACACCGGGGAGCTGTTTTTT
CDR3aa: CASSLADGAANTGELFF
v_gene: TRBV7-8
d_gene: -
j_gene: TRBJ2-2
abundance: -

CDR3nt: TGTGCCAGCAGCGCGACTAGCGGGAGGGCCGGAAATACGCAGTATTTT
CDR3aa: CASSATSGRAGNTQYF
v_gene: TRBV7-9
d_gene: TRBD2
j_gene: TRBJ2-3
abundance: -

CDR3nt: TGTGCCAGTAGTATCGGGATCTGGGGAATCTCGAACACTGAAGCTTTCTTT
CDR3aa: CASSIGIWGISNTEAFF
v_gene: TRBV19
d_gene: -
j_gene: TRBJ1-1
abundance: -

CDR3nt: TGCGCCAGCAGCTGGGACACCACAGATACGCAGTATTTT
CDR3aa: CASSWDTTDTQYF
v_gene: TRBV5-1
d_gene: -
j_gene: TRBJ2-3
abundance: -

CDR3nt: TGTGCCAGCAGCCCAAGGGACCACTCTACCCCCCTCCACTTT
CDR3aa: CASSPRDHSTPLHF
v_gene: TRBV13
d_gene: -
j_gene: TRBJ1-6
abundance: once

CDR3nt: TGTGCCAGCAGCCAAGGCAGATACCGCGAGCAGTACTTC
CDR3aa: CASSQGRYREQYF
v_gene: TRBV14
d_gene: -
j_gene: TRBJ2-7
abundance: -

CDR3nt: TGTGCCAGCAGTTACTCGAGGTTTCAGCCCCAGCATTTT
CDR3aa: CASSYSRFQPQHF
v_gene: TRBV6-5
d_gene: -
j_gene: TRBJ1-5
abundance: -

CDR3nt: TGTGCCAGCAGTGAAATTGAGGGGGGCGCAACCCCGCAGTACTTC
CDR3aa: CASSEIEGGATPQYF
v_gene: TRBV2
d_gene: -
j_gene: TRBJ2-7
abundance: -

CDR3nt: TGTGCCATCAGTGAGGGCAGTCCGGCTGAAGCTTTCTTT
CDR3aa: CAISEGSPAEAFF
v_gene: TRBV10-3
d_gene: -
j_gene: TRBJ1-1
abundance: -

CDR3nt: TGTGCCAGTAGTCCCGAATGGTCCAAAGAACAGACGGAGTTACTTTATGGCTACACCTTC
CDR3aa: CASSPEWSKEQTELLYGYTF
v_gene: TRBV19
d_gene: -
j_gene: TRBJ1-2
abundance: -

CDR3nt: TGCGCCAGCAGCCCACAGGGTAGTAACACCGGGGAGCTGTTTTTT
CDR3aa: CASSPQGSNTGELFF
v_gene: TRBV5-1
d_gene: -
j_gene: TRBJ2-2
abundance: -

CDR3nt: TGTGCCAGCAACTTAATCCGGGACAGGGGAAGTGAGCAGTACTTC
CDR3aa: CASNLIRDRGSEQYF
v_gene: TRBV2
d_gene: TRBD1
j_gene: TRBJ2-7
abundance: -

CDR3nt: TGTGCCAGCAGCGTACAGGGAGATACGCAGTATTTT
CDR3aa: CASSVQGDTQYF
v_gene: TRBV7-9
d_gene: -
j_gene: TRBJ2-3
abundance: -

CDR3nt: TGTGCCAGCAGCTTGGCCTTGGAGACCCAGTACTTC
CDR3aa: CASSLALETQYF
v_gene: TRBV5-4
d_gene: -
j_gene: TRBJ2-5
abundance: -

CDR3nt: TGTGCCAGTAGTCGACTCACAGGGGGGATGAACACTGAAGCTTTCTTT
CDR3aa: CASSRLTGGMNTEAFF
v_gene: TRBV19
d_gene: TRBD1
j_gene: TRBJ1-1
abundance: -

CDR3nt: TGTGCCAGCAGCCCTACGCGATCCGGATACAATGAGCAGTTCTTC
CDR3aa: CASSPTRSGYNEQFF
v_gene: TRBV7-3
d_gene: -
j_gene: TRBJ2-1
abundance: -

CDR3nt: TGTGCCAGCAGCCCTGGGGGGAGAGACACCGGGGAGCTGTTTTTT
CDR3aa: CASSPGGRDTGELFF
v_gene: TRBV11-2
d_gene: -
j_gene: TRBJ2-2
abundance: -

CDR3nt: TGTGCCAGTAGTATAGCTCTCCGGACTGGAAACACCATATATTTT
CDR3aa: CASSIALRTGNTIYF
v_gene: TRBV19
d_gene: -
j_gene: TRBJ1-3
abundance: few

CDR3nt: TGTGCCAGCAGCTTAGGACAGGGGATGAACACTGAAGCTTTCTTT
CDR3aa: CASSLGQGMNTEAFF
v_gene: TRBV7-9
d_gene: TRBD1
j_gene: TRBJ1-1
abundance: -

CDR3nt: TGTGCCAGCAGCTTAGACAGGGTGGGACAGCCCCAGCATTTT
CDR3aa: CASSLDRVGQPQHF
v_gene: TRBV7-8
d_gene: -
j_gene: TRBJ1-5
abundance: -

CDR3nt: TGTGCCAGCAGCGTAGTCGAGTCCACCGGGGAGCTGTTTTTT
CDR3aa: CASSVVESTGELFF
v_gene: TRBV9
d_gene: -
j_gene: TRBJ2-2
abundance: few

CDR3nt: TGTGCCAGCAGCTTGTTTAGCACAGGGGGGGAGACCCAGTACTTC
CDR3aa: CASSLFSTGGETQYF
v_gene: TRBV11-3
d_gene: TRBD1
j_gene: TRBJ2-5
abundance: -

CDR3nt: TGTGCCAGCAGCTTAGAGGGGGGGACTGGAAACACCATATATTTT
CDR3aa: CASSLEGGTGNTIYF
v_gene: TRBV11-2
d_gene: -
j_gene: TRBJ1-3
abundance: -

CDR3nt: TGTGCCAGCAGTTACGGGACAAACACTGAAGCTTTCTTT
CDR3aa: CASSYGTNTEAFF
v_gene: TRBV6-5
d_gene: -
j_gene: TRBJ1-1
abundance: -

CDR3nt: TGTGCCAGCAGTTACCGACAGGGAGGCACTGAAGCTTTCTTT
CDR3aa: CASSYRQGGTEAFF
v_gene: TRBV6-2/TRBV6-3
d_gene: TRBD1
j_gene: TRBJ1-1
abundance: -

CDR3nt: TGTGCCAGCAGCTTAGGGTCCGGAGCAGAGGGCTACACCTTC
CDR3aa: CASSLGSGAEGYTF
v_gene: TRBV7-9
d_gene: -
j_gene: TRBJ1-2
abundance: -

CDR3nt: TGCGCCAGCAGCTTGGGCCCGGAAATGAACACTGAAGCTTTCTTT
CDR3aa: CASSLGPEMNTEAFF
v_gene: TRBV5-1
d_gene: -
j_gene: TRBJ1-1
abundance: few

CDR3nt: TGCAGCCTAAATGGCGGAAGGGCAGATACGCAGTATTTT
CDR3aa: CSLNGGRADTQYF
v_gene: TRBV29-1
d_gene: -
j_gene: TRBJ2-3
abundance: -

CDR3nt: TGTGCCAGCAGTGATTTACGGTCCACGCCCTACGAGCAGTACTTC
CDR3aa: CASSDLRSTPYEQYF
v_gene: TRBV25-1
d_gene: -
j_gene: TRBJ2-7
abundance: -

CDR3nt: TGTGCCAGCAGCGACACAGGGGTGGTGGACTCACCCCTCCACTTT
CDR3aa: CASSDTGVVDSPLHF
v_gene: TRBV5-4
d_gene: TRBD1
j_gene: TRBJ1-6
abundance: -

CDR3nt: TGTGCCAGCAGCTTCTCGACAGGTTTAGTGAGGCTCTCTGGAAACACCATATATTTT
CDR3aa: CASSFSTGLVRLSGNTIYF
v_gene: TRBV7-6
d_gene: -
j_gene: TRBJ1-3
abundance: -

CDR3nt: TGTGCCAGCAGCTTTCCCGCCGTCGGAGTTGATGAGCAGTTCTTC
CDR3aa: CASSFPAVGVDEQFF
v_gene: TRBV5-6
d_gene: -
j_gene: TRBJ2-1
abundance: -

CDR3nt: TGTGCCAGTAGTATTAGGGGACTAGCGGGAGATGCCGAGCAGTACTTC
CDR3aa: CASSIRGLAGDAEQYF
v_gene: TRBV19
d_gene: TRBD2
j_gene: TRBJ2-7
abundance: -

CDR3nt: TGTGCCAGCAGCCAACCCGGGACAGGTTACAATGAGCAGTTCTTC
CDR3aa: CASSQPGTGYNEQFF
v_gene: TRBV3-1/TRBV3-2
d_gene: TRBD1
j_gene: TRBJ2-1
abundance: -

CDR3nt: TGTGCCAGCAGCTCTGCCTCCCGAGACGGGACCGCCGGATACGAGCAGTACTTC
CDR3aa: CASSSASRDGTAGYEQYF
v_gene: TRBV11-2
d_gene: -
j_gene: TRBJ2-7
abundance: few

CDR3nt: TGCGCCAGCAGCCTGCCGGGGGTGTTGACGGAGCTGTTTTTT
CDR3aa: CASSLPGVLTELFF
v_gene: TRBV5-1
d_gene: -
j_gene: TRBJ2-2
abundance: -

CDR3nt: TGTGCCAGCAGAACCGGGTCCCCCTACGAGCAGTACTTC
CDR3aa: CASRTGSPYEQYF
v_gene: TRBV28
d_gene: -
j_gene: TRBJ2-7
abundance: -

CDR3nt: TGCGCCAGCAGCCCTCAATCCAGCTCTGGAAACACCATATATTTT
CDR3aa: CASSPQSSSGNTIYF
v_gene: TRBV5-1
d_gene: -
j_gene: TRBJ1-3
abundance: -

CDR3nt: TGTGCCAGCAGCCAGGGGGATCAGCCCCAGCATTTT
CDR3aa: CASSQGDQPQHF
v_gene: TRBV6-5
d_gene: TRBD1
j_gene: TRBJ1-5
abundance: -

CDR3nt: TGTGCCACCAAAGCCCTGGGGGGAAACGAGCAGTACTTC
CDR3aa: CATKALGGNEQYF
v_gene: TRBV27
d_gene: -
j_gene: TRBJ2-7
abundance: -

CDR3nt: TGCGCCAGCAGCTCTCAGGACAGGGGCCGATGGGAGACCCAGTACTTC
CDR3aa: CASSSQDRGRWETQYF
v_gene: TRBV5-1
d_gene: TRBD1
j_gene: TRBJ2-5
abundance: once

CDR3nt: TGTGCCAGCAGCTTTGGGTCCGGGACTAGCGGGAAGTGGAGGGACAATGAGCAGTTCTTC
CDR3aa: CASSFGSGTSGKWRDNEQFF
v_gene: TRBV11-3
d_gene: TRBD2
j_gene: TRBJ2-1
abundance: -

CDR3nt: TGCGCCAGCACCCAACTACAGGGGGTCGAGACCCAGTACTTC
CDR3aa: CASTQLQGVETQYF
v_gene: TRBV5-1
d_gene: TRBD1
j_gene: TRBJ2-5
abundance: -

CDR3nt: TGTGCCAGCAGTTATACTGGAGCGGGAGGATACGAGCAGTACTTC
CDR3aa: CASSYTGAGGYEQYF
v_gene: TRBV28
d_gene: TRBD2
j_gene: TRBJ2-7
abundance: -

CDR3nt: TGTGCCAGTAGGGACCGGGACAGGGCTGGGGGGCTGTTTTTT
CDR3aa: CASRDRDRAGGLFF
v_gene: TRBV19
d_gene: TRBD1
j_gene: TRBJ2-2
abundance: -